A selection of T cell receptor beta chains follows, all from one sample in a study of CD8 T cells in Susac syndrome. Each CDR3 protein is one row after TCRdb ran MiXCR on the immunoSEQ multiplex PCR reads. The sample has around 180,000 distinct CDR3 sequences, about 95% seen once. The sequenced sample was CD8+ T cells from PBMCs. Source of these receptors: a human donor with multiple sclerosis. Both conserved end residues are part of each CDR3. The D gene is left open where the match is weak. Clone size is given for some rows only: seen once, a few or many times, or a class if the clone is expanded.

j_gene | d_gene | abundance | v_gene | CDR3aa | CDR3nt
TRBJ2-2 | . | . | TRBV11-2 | CASSLMWGGTGELFF | TGTGCCAGCAGCTTAATGTGGGGAGGAACCGGGGAGCTGTTTTTT
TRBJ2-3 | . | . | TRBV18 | CASSELVSDTQYF | TGTGCCAGCTCAGAACTAGTCTCAGATACGCAGTATTTT
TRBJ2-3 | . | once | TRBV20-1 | CSARVQGLNTDTQYF | TGCAGTGCTAGAGTTCAGGGACTCAACACAGATACGCAGTATTTT
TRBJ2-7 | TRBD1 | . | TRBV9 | CASSVGTGPEQYF | TGTGCCAGCAGCGTAGGGACAGGGCCCGAGCAGTACTTC
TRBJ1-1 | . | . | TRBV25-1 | CASSDFGLGTEAFF | TGTGCCAGCAGTGATTTCGGGCTCGGGACTGAAGCTTTCTTT
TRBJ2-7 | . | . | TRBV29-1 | CSVRHESYEQYF | TGCAGCGTCCGACATGAATCCTACGAGCAGTACTTC
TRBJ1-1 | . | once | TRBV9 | CASSVEGGGVAEAFF | TGTGCCAGCAGCGTAGAGGGTGGAGGTGTCGCTGAAGCTTTCTTT
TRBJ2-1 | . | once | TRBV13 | CASSVGGGGNEQFF | TGTGCCAGCAGCGTGGGAGGTGGGGGAAATGAGCAGTTCTTC
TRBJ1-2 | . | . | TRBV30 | CAWSEGVYGYTF | TGTGCCTGGAGTGAGGGGGTCTATGGCTACACCTTC
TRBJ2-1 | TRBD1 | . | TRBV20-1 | CSARTGTNRRNYNEQFF | TGCAGTGCAAGGACAGGGACGAATCGGCGGAACTACAATGAGCAGTTCTTC
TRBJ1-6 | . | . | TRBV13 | CASSIREGRLHF | TGTGCCAGCAGCATCAGGGAAGGTCGCCTCCACTTT
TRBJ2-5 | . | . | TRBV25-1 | CASIHNDPPGGETQYF | TGTGCCAGCATCCACAACGACCCTCCCGGGGGAGAGACCCAGTACTTC
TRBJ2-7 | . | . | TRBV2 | CASSDTGIVPHPF | TGTGCCAGCAGTGACACAGGGATAGTGCCCCACCCCTTC
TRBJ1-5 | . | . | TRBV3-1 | CASSQGWPVYQPQHF | TGTGCCAGCAGCCAGGGTTGGCCGGTTTATCAGCCCCAGCATTTT
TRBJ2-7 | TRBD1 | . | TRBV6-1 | CASSEPWTGSYEQYF | TGTGCCAGCAGTGAACCCTGGACAGGATCCTACGAGCAGTACTTC
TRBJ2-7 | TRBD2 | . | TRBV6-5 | CASSYSVAGGGYEQYF | TGTGCCAGCAGTTACTCCGTAGCGGGAGGCGGCTACGAGCAGTACTTC
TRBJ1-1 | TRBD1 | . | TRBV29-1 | CSFAGGTGPNTEAFF | TGCAGCTTCGCCGGGGGGACAGGCCCGAACACTGAAGCTTTCTTT
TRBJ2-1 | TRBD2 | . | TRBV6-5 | CASSYAGGTEQFF | TGTGCCAGCAGTTACGCGGGGGGCACTGAGCAGTTCTTC
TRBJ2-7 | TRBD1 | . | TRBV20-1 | CSASGQPGQGNEQYF | TGCAGTGCTAGTGGGCAGCCGGGACAGGGAAACGAGCAGTACTTC
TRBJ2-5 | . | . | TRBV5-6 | CASSLMEGGGETQYF | TGTGCCAGCAGCTTGATGGAGGGAGGCGGAGAGACCCAGTACTTC
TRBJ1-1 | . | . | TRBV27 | CASSQLGTEAFF | TGTGCCAGCAGTCAACTGGGCACTGAAGCTTTCTTT
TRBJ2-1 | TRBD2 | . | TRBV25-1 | CASSEWGSGGEQFF | TGTGCCAGCAGTGAATGGGGTAGCGGGGGTGAGCAGTTCTTC
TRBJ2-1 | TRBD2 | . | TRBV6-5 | CASSNDFGGGPYNEQFF | TGTGCCAGCAGTAACGATTTTGGGGGAGGGCCCTACAATGAGCAGTTCTTC
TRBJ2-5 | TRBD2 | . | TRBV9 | CASNKGTSGGETQYF | TGTGCCAGCAACAAAGGGACTAGCGGGGGAGAGACCCAGTACTTC